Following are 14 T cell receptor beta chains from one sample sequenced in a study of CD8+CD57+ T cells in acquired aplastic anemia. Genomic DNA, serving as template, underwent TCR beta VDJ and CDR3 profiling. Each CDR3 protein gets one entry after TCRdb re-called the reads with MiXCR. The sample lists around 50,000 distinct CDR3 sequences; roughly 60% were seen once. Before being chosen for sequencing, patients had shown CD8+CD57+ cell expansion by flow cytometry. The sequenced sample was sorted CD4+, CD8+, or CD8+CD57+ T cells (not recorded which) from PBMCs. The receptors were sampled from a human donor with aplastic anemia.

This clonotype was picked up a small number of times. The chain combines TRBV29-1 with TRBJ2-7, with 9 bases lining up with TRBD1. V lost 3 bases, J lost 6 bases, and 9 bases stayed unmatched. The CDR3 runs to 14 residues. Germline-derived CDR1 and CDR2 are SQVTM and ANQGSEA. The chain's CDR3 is CSVDIPGQGLEQYF. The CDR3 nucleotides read TGCAGCGTTGATATTCCGGGACAGGGTCTCGAGCAGTACTTC.

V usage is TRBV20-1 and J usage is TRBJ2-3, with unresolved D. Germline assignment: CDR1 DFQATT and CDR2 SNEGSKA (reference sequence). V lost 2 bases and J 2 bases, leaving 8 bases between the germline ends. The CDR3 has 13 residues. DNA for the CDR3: TGCAGTGCTAGACAGCCCAACACAGATACGCAGTATTTT. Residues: CSARQPNTDTQYF.

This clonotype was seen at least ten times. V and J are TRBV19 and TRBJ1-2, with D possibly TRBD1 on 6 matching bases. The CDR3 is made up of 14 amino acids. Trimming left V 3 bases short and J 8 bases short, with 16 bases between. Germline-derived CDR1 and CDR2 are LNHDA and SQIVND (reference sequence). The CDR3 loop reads CASSIIVGAEGYTF. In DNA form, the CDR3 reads TGTGCCAGTAGTATTATTGTGGGGGCTGAGGGCTACACCTTC.

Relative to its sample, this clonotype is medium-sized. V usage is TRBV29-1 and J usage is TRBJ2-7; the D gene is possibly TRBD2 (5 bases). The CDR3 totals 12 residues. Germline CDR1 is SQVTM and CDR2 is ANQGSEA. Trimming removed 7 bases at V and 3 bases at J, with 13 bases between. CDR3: CSAVGNGYEQYF. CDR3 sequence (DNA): TGCAGCGCCGTCGGGAACGGCTACGAGCAGTACTTC.

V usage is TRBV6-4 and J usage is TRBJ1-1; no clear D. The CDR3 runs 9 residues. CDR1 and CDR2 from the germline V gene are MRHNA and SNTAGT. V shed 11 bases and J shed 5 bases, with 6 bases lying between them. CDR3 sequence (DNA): TGTGCCGAAGGTACTGAAGCTTTCTTT. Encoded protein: CAEGTEAFF.

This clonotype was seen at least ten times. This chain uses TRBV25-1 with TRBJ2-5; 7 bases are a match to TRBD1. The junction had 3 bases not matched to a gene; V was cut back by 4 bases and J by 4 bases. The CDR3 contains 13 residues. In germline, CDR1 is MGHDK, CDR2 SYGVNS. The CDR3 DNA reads TGTGCCAGCAGTGGACAGGGTAGAGAGACCCAGTACTTC. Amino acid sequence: CASSGQGRETQYF.

CDR3 DNA sequence: TGCGCCAGCAGCTTGGTTGGGACCCACGCCACCGGGGAGCTGTTTTTT. It codes for CASSLVGTHATGELFF. The chain has TRBV5-1 and TRBJ2-2; D assignment may be TRBD1 or TRBD2 (5 bases each). The germline V gene has CDR1 SGHRS and CDR2 YFSETQ. Trimming removed 0 bases at V and 4 bases at J, with 13 bases between. This CDR3 comprises 16 residues. The variable domain in full, completed from reference TRBV5-1 and TRBJ2-2, reads KAGVTQTPRYLIKTRGQQVTLSCSPISGHRSVSWYQQTPGQGLQFLFEYFSETQRNKGNFPGRFSGRQFSNSRSEMNVSTLELGDSALYLCASSLVGTHATGELFFGEGSRLTVL.

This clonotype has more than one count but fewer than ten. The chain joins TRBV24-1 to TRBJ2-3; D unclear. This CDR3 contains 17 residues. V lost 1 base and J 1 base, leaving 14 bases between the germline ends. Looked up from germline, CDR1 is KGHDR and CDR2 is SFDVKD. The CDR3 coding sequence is TGTGCCACCAGTGATTTTTGGGATTCACGTGGCACAGATACGCAGTATTTT. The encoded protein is CATSDFWDSRGTDTQYF.

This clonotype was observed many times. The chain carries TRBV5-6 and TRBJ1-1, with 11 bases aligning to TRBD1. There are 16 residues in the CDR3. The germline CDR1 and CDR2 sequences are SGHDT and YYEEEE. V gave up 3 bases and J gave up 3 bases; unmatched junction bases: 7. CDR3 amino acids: CASSSRDRGRHTEAFF. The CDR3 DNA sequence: TGTGCCAGCAGCTCCCGGGACAGGGGGAGGCACACTGAAGCTTTCTTT.

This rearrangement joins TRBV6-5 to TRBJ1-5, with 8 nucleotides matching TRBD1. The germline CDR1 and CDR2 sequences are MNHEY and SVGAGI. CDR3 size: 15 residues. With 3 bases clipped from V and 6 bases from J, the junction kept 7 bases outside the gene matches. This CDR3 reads CASSYSGGDAQPQHF. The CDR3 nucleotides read TGTGCCAGCAGTTATTCAGGGGGCGATGCTCAGCCCCAGCATTTT.

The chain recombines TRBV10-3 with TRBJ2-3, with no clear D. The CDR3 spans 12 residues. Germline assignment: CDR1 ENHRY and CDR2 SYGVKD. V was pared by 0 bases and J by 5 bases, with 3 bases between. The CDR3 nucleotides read TGTGCCATCAGTGAGTCGGTAGATACGCAGTATTTT. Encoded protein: CAISESVDTQYF.

The CDR3 nucleotides read TGTGCCAGCAGCGGGGACAGGGAATTGGGCGGCACAGATACGCAGTATTTT. Its protein product is CASSGDRELGGTDTQYF. This chain links TRBV7-6 with TRBJ2-3; 9 bases are a match to TRBD1. V trimming: 5 bases; J trimming: 1 base; junction bases outside the gene matches: 10. The CDR3 covers 17 residues. Germline-derived CDR1 and CDR2 are SGHVS and FNYEAQ.

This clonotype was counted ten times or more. CDR3 protein: CASSLAGGIWEQYV. The CDR3 bases are TGTGCCAGCAGTTTGGCAGGGGGAATCTGGGAGCAGTACGTC. The chain employs TRBV28 and TRBJ2-7, with 7 bases matching TRBD1. The CDR3 extends over 14 amino acids. V lost 3 bases to trimming and J lost 7 bases; unmatched junction nucleotides: 9. Germline lookup yields CDR1 MDHEN and CDR2 SYDVKM.

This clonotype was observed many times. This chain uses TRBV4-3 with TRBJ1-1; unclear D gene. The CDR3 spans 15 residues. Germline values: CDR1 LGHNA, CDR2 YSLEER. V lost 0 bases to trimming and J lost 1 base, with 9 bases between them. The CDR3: CASSQDQWENTEAFF. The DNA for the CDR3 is TGCGCCAGCAGCCAAGATCAGTGGGAGAACACTGAAGCTTTCTTT.